This T cell receptor beta chain was retrieved from a study of cytomegalovirus exposure and HLA in healthy donors. Study in general: HLA-typed donors were the source of about 85 million unique TCRs, which an early data release held.

CDR1 and CDR2 from the germline V gene are SGHTA and FQGNSA. V was pared by 5 bases and J by 3 bases, with 13 bases between. This CDR3 is 15 amino acids long. Findings of the study overall: Per published accounts, TCR beta sequences correctly predicted the HLA-A and HLA-B alleles of most subjects.

PCR primers comprised 60 Vbeta and 13 Jbeta primers. The table came from immunoSEQ multiplex PCR; TCRdb's copy has only in-frame clones and leaves some out. The sample has 60,000 to 70,000 clones; the top ten hold more than 15%. Notes on this clone: The antigen is unknown.

The chain uses TRBV7-2 and TRBJ1-4; D gene uncertain. Sequenced input: PBMCs. This TCR derives from a boy aged 10-17 years in good health and CMV-seronegative. CDR3 region: CASSRFQEANEKLFF. CDR3 bases: TGTGCCAGCAGCCGTTTTCAGGAAGCTAATGAAAAACTGTTTTTT.